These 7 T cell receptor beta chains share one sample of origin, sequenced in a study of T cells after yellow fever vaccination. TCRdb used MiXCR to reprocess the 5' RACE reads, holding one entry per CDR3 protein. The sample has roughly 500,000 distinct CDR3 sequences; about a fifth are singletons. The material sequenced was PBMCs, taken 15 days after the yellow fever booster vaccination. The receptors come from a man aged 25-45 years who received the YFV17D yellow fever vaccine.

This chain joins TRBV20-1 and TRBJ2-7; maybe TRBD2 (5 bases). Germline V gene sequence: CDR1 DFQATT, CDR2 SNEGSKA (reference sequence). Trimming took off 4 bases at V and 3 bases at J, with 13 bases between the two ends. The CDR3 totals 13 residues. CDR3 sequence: CSAKGTRNYEQYF. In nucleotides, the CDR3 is TGCAGTGCTAAGGGAACTAGAAACTACGAGCAGTACTTC.

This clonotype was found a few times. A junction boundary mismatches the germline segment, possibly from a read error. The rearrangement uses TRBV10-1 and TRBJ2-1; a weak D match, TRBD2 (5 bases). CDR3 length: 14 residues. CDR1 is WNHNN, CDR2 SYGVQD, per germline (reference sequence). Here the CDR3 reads CASSARGAYIEQFF. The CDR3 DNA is TGCGCCAGCAGTGCTCGGGGAGCGTACATTGAGCAGTTCTTC.

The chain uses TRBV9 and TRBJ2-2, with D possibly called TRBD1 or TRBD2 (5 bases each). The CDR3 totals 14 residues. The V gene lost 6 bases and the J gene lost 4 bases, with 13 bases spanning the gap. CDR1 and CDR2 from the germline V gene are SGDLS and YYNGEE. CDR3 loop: CASKGTLATGELFF. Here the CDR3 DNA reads TGTGCCAGCAAGGGGACGCTAGCCACCGGGGAGCTGTTTTTT.

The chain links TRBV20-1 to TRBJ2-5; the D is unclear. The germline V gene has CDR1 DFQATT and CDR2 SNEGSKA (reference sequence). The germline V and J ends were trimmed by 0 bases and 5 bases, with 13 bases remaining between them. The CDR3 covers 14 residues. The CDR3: CSARDVTLQETQYF. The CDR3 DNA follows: TGCAGTGCTAGAGATGTAACCCTGCAGGAGACCCAGTACTTC.

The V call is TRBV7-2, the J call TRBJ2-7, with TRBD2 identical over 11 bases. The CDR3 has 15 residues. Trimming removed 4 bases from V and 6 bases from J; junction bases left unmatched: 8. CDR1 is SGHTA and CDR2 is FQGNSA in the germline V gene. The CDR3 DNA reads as TGTGCCAGCAGCTGGTTACTAGCGGGAGCGGGCGAGCAGTACTTC. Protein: CASSWLLAGAGEQYF.

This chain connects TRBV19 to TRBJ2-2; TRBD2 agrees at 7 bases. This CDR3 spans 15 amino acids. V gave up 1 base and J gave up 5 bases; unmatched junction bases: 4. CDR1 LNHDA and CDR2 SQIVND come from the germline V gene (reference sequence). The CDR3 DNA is TGTGCCAGTAGTATAGGGCGGGAGATGACCGGGGAGCTGTTTTTT. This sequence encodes CASSIGREMTGELFF.

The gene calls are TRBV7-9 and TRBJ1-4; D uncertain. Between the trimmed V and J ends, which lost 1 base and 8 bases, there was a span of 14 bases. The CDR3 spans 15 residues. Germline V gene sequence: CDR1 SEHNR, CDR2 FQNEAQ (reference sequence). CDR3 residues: CASSLGAGPREKLFF. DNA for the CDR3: TGTGCCAGCAGCTTAGGGGCAGGCCCGAGGGAAAAACTGTTTTTT.